This is a list of T cell receptor beta chains from one sample in a study of cytomegalovirus exposure and HLA in healthy donors. Only in-frame clones appear in the TCRdb table, and some are missing; sequencing was by immunoSEQ multiplex PCR. The repertoire holds 150,000 to 200,000 clones, approximately 81% seen once, with 0.8% to 1.3% in the top ten. Specimen: PBMCs. These receptors came from a man aged 30 to 45 in good health and CMV-seronegative. The CDR3 runs from the conserved cysteine through the conserved F or W. Each record gives: V gene, clone size, J gene, D gene, CDR3 protein, CDR3 DNA. A D gene is named only where the DNA matches it firmly. Size tells how often a clone was seen (once, few, many) or the class of an expanded clone, and some rows leave it out.

v_gene: TRBV13; abundance: -; j_gene: TRBJ1-6; d_gene: -; CDR3aa: CASSLGQKFNSPLHF; CDR3nt: TGTGCCAGCAGCCTAGGACAGAAGTTTAATTCACCCCTCCACTTT
v_gene: TRBV30; abundance: -; j_gene: TRBJ1-6; d_gene: -; CDR3aa: CAFWTGSSYNSPLHF; CDR3nt: TGTGCCTTTTGGACGGGGAGCTCCTATAATTCACCCCTCCACTTT
v_gene: TRBV5-1; abundance: -; j_gene: TRBJ2-2; d_gene: TRBD1; CDR3aa: CASSPGGTGGTGELFF; CDR3nt: TGCGCCAGCAGCCCCGGCGGGACAGGGGGCACCGGGGAGCTGTTTTTT
v_gene: TRBV6-6; abundance: -; j_gene: TRBJ2-4; d_gene: -; CDR3aa: CASSRRGTKNIQYF; CDR3nt: TGTGCCAGCAGCCGCAGGGGAACCAAAAACATTCAGTACTTC
v_gene: TRBV9; abundance: -; j_gene: TRBJ2-5; d_gene: -; CDR3aa: CASSVEIAVEETQYF; CDR3nt: TGTGCCAGCAGCGTAGAGATAGCGGTGGAAGAGACCCAGTACTTC
v_gene: TRBV4-2; abundance: -; j_gene: TRBJ2-5; d_gene: -; CDR3aa: CASSQLALSQETQYF; CDR3nt: TGTGCCAGCAGCCAGCTAGCGCTGTCCCAAGAGACCCAGTACTTC
v_gene: TRBV27; abundance: -; j_gene: TRBJ1-2; d_gene: -; CDR3aa: CASSFLRFDGYTF; CDR3nt: TGTGCCAGCAGTTTCCTCCGGTTCGATGGCTACACCTTC
v_gene: TRBV5-1; abundance: -; j_gene: TRBJ2-2; d_gene: TRBD2; CDR3aa: CATKPGASGTGELFF; CDR3nt: TGCGCCACGAAGCCTGGGGCTAGCGGCACCGGGGAGCTGTTTTTT
v_gene: TRBV5-6; abundance: few; j_gene: TRBJ1-3; d_gene: -; CDR3aa: CASSARDTAGNTIYF; CDR3nt: TGTGCCAGCAGCGCCCGGGACACCGCCGGAAACACCATATATTTT
v_gene: TRBV27; abundance: -; j_gene: TRBJ2-7; d_gene: TRBD1; CDR3aa: CASSLRTGGHEQYF; CDR3nt: TGTGCCAGCAGTTTAAGGACAGGGGGCCACGAGCAGTACTTC
v_gene: TRBV4-2; abundance: -; j_gene: TRBJ2-7; d_gene: -; CDR3aa: CASSQDQGGERYEQYF; CDR3nt: TGTGCCAGCAGCCAAGATCAAGGCGGAGAACGCTACGAGCAGTACTTC
v_gene: TRBV11-3; abundance: -; j_gene: TRBJ2-4; d_gene: TRBD2; CDR3aa: CASSAEAGYGNIQYF; CDR3nt: TGTGCCAGCAGCGCAGAAGCGGGGTACGGAAACATTCAGTACTTC
v_gene: TRBV6-1; abundance: few; j_gene: TRBJ2-1; d_gene: -; CDR3aa: CASSEGGWEQFF; CDR3nt: TGTGCCAGCAGTGAGGGCGGGTGGGAGCAGTTCTTC
v_gene: TRBV6-4; abundance: -; j_gene: TRBJ2-1; d_gene: -; CDR3aa: CASSPRPASTPDQFF; CDR3nt: TGTGCCAGCAGTCCTCGACCCGCTAGCACCCCAGATCAGTTCTTC
v_gene: TRBV5-4; abundance: -; j_gene: TRBJ2-2; d_gene: TRBD2; CDR3aa: CASSFRLAGVSGELFF; CDR3nt: TGTGCCAGCAGCTTCCGACTAGCGGGAGTTTCGGGGGAGCTGTTTTTT
v_gene: TRBV4-3; abundance: -; j_gene: TRBJ1-5; d_gene: -; CDR3aa: CASSHSGGQPQHF; CDR3nt: TGCGCCAGCAGCCATTCGGGAGGACAGCCCCAGCATTTT
v_gene: TRBV5-4; abundance: -; j_gene: TRBJ1-2; d_gene: TRBD1; CDR3aa: CASSSDREVDYGYTF; CDR3nt: TGTGCCAGCAGCTCGGACAGGGAGGTGGACTATGGCTACACCTTC
v_gene: TRBV7-2; abundance: -; j_gene: TRBJ1-3; d_gene: -; CDR3aa: CASSLEGYAGNTIYF; CDR3nt: TGTGCCAGCAGCTTGGAGGGATATGCTGGAAACACCATATATTTT
v_gene: TRBV4-2; abundance: -; j_gene: TRBJ2-7; d_gene: TRBD2; CDR3aa: CASSQDKREVPYEQYF; CDR3nt: TGTGCCAGCAGCCAAGATAAGCGGGAGGTCCCCTACGAGCAGTACTTC
v_gene: TRBV27; abundance: -; j_gene: TRBJ2-3; d_gene: -; CDR3aa: CASSAARGRTLYTQYF; CDR3nt: TGTGCCAGCAGTGCGGCCAGGGGAAGGACCCTCTATACGCAGTATTTT
v_gene: TRBV28; abundance: -; j_gene: TRBJ2-5; d_gene: TRBD1; CDR3aa: CASSSTGTGAQETQYF; CDR3nt: TGTGCCAGCAGTTCGACGGGGACAGGCGCCCAAGAGACCCAGTACTTC
v_gene: TRBV30; abundance: -; j_gene: TRBJ1-5; d_gene: -; CDR3aa: CAWSARSNQPQHF; CDR3nt: TGTGCCTGGAGTGCCCGTAGCAATCAGCCCCAGCATTTT
v_gene: TRBV2; abundance: few; j_gene: TRBJ2-2; d_gene: -; CDR3aa: CASSRRGGELFF; CDR3nt: TGTGCCAGCAGCCGCCGAGGGGGGGAGCTGTTTTTT
v_gene: TRBV5-1; abundance: -; j_gene: TRBJ2-3; d_gene: TRBD2; CDR3aa: CASSRTSGGAGTQYF; CDR3nt: TGCGCCAGCAGCCGGACTAGCGGGGGGGCAGGTACGCAGTATTTT
v_gene: TRBV5-4; abundance: once; j_gene: TRBJ2-2; d_gene: TRBD2; CDR3aa: CASSSGLAGTGELFF; CDR3nt: TGTGCCAGCAGCTCGGGACTAGCGGGCACCGGGGAGCTGTTTTTT
v_gene: TRBV27; abundance: -; j_gene: TRBJ1-2; d_gene: -; CDR3aa: CASSLRGGRDMLLYGYTF; CDR3nt: TGTGCCAGCAGTTTAAGGGGGGGCAGGGATATGCTCCTCTATGGCTACACCTTC
v_gene: TRBV6-1; abundance: -; j_gene: TRBJ1-5; d_gene: TRBD1; CDR3aa: CASSEQGASVSNQPQHF; CDR3nt: TGTGCCAGCAGTGAACAGGGGGCCAGTGTTAGCAATCAGCCCCAGCATTTT
v_gene: TRBV5-4; abundance: -; j_gene: TRBJ2-4; d_gene: TRBD2; CDR3aa: CASSSGGGGENIQYF; CDR3nt: TGTGCCAGCAGCTCCGGGGGGGGCGGCGAAAACATTCAGTACTTC
v_gene: TRBV29-1; abundance: -; j_gene: TRBJ1-2; d_gene: -; CDR3aa: CSVRAGKGNGYTF; CDR3nt: TGCAGCGTTAGGGCAGGAAAGGGGAATGGCTACACCTTC
v_gene: TRBV6-6; abundance: -; j_gene: TRBJ2-7; d_gene: TRBD1; CDR3aa: CASGQGSYEQYF; CDR3nt: TGTGCCAGCGGACAGGGGTCCTACGAGCAGTACTTC
v_gene: TRBV7-9; abundance: -; j_gene: TRBJ2-2; d_gene: TRBD2; CDR3aa: CASSPTRLAGGTGELFF; CDR3nt: TGTGCCAGCAGCCCAACCAGACTAGCGGGGGGGACCGGGGAGCTGTTTTTT
v_gene: TRBV5-1; abundance: -; j_gene: TRBJ2-1; d_gene: -; CDR3aa: CASTSAGTGYNEQFF; CDR3nt: TGCGCCAGCACCTCTGCCGGGACTGGATACAATGAGCAGTTCTTC
v_gene: TRBV7-8; abundance: -; j_gene: TRBJ2-5; d_gene: -; CDR3aa: CASRRTGGSETQYF; CDR3nt: TGTGCCAGCAGACGGACAGGAGGGTCGGAGACCCAGTACTTC
v_gene: TRBV11-3; abundance: -; j_gene: TRBJ1-1; d_gene: -; CDR3aa: CASSFGPGERNTEAFF; CDR3nt: TGTGCCAGCAGCTTTGGTCCAGGGGAGAGGAACACTGAAGCTTTCTTT
v_gene: TRBV28; abundance: -; j_gene: TRBJ1-5; d_gene: TRBD1; CDR3aa: CASSSALGQGSRGNQPQHF; CDR3nt: TGTGCCAGCAGCTCTGCCCTAGGACAGGGTAGTAGGGGCAATCAGCCCCAGCATTTT
v_gene: TRBV29-1; abundance: -; j_gene: TRBJ1-2; d_gene: -; CDR3aa: CSVKTVYGYTF; CDR3nt: TGCAGCGTGAAGACAGTCTATGGCTACACCTTC
v_gene: TRBV7-7; abundance: -; j_gene: TRBJ2-5; d_gene: TRBD2; CDR3aa: CASSPGGGPTAQYF; CDR3nt: TGTGCCAGCAGCCCCGGGGGGGGCCCAACGGCCCAGTACTTC
v_gene: TRBV4-1; abundance: -; j_gene: TRBJ1-6; d_gene: TRBD1; CDR3aa: CASSQEGTGVSPLHF; CDR3nt: TGCGCCAGCAGCCAAGAAGGTACAGGGGTCTCACCCCTCCACTTT
v_gene: TRBV11-3; abundance: -; j_gene: TRBJ2-7; d_gene: -; CDR3aa: CASSLDLRDTEQYF; CDR3nt: TGTGCCAGCAGCTTAGATTTAAGGGACACCGAGCAGTACTTC
v_gene: TRBV9; abundance: few; j_gene: TRBJ2-1; d_gene: TRBD1; CDR3aa: CASSVAAGPGQGHNEQFF; CDR3nt: TGTGCCAGCAGCGTAGCAGCGGGACCGGGACAGGGACACAATGAGCAGTTCTTC
v_gene: TRBV11-2; abundance: -; j_gene: TRBJ1-1; d_gene: -; CDR3aa: CASSQTGNTEAFF; CDR3nt: TGTGCCAGCAGCCAAACAGGGAACACTGAAGCTTTCTTT
v_gene: TRBV5-1; abundance: -; j_gene: TRBJ2-5; d_gene: -; CDR3aa: CASSLASGSRETQYF; CDR3nt: TGCGCCAGCAGCTTGGCCTCGGGGAGCCGAGAGACCCAGTACTTC
v_gene: TRBV7-8; abundance: -; j_gene: TRBJ2-7; d_gene: -; CDR3aa: CASSFGQPASYEQYF; CDR3nt: TGTGCCAGCAGCTTTGGACAGCCGGCCTCCTACGAGCAGTACTTC
v_gene: TRBV7-9; abundance: once; j_gene: TRBJ2-1; d_gene: -; CDR3aa: CASRQASYNEQFF; CDR3nt: TGTGCCAGCCGACAGGCGTCCTACAATGAGCAGTTCTTC
v_gene: TRBV7-2; abundance: -; j_gene: TRBJ2-2; d_gene: -; CDR3aa: CASSSQGTTGELFF; CDR3nt: TGTGCCAGCAGCTCACAGGGTACCACCGGGGAGCTGTTTTTT
v_gene: TRBV4-3; abundance: -; j_gene: TRBJ1-2; d_gene: -; CDR3aa: CASSQEQDSFYGYTF; CDR3nt: TGCGCCAGCAGCCAAGAACAGGACAGCTTCTATGGCTACACCTTC
v_gene: TRBV5-5; abundance: -; j_gene: TRBJ2-7; d_gene: -; CDR3aa: CASSLGLEIYEQYF; CDR3nt: TGTGCCAGCAGCTTGGGACTAGAGATCTACGAGCAGTACTTC
v_gene: TRBV19; abundance: -; j_gene: TRBJ2-7; d_gene: TRBD1; CDR3aa: CASSRKTGGLSYEQYF; CDR3nt: TGTGCCAGTAGTAGAAAAACAGGGGGCCTTTCCTACGAGCAGTACTTC
v_gene: TRBV29-1; abundance: -; j_gene: TRBJ2-3; d_gene: -; CDR3aa: CSVGCSSDTQYF; CDR3nt: TGCAGCGTTGGTTGTAGTTCGGATACGCAGTATTTT
v_gene: TRBV19; abundance: -; j_gene: TRBJ2-1; d_gene: TRBD1; CDR3aa: CASSYRDREFF; CDR3nt: TGTGCCAGTAGCTACCGGGACAGGGAGTTCTTC
v_gene: TRBV7-6; abundance: -; j_gene: TRBJ2-3; d_gene: -; CDR3aa: CASSLEAGRTDTQYF; CDR3nt: TGTGCCAGCAGCTTAGAGGCAGGGCGCACAGATACGCAGTATTTT
v_gene: TRBV6-4; abundance: -; j_gene: TRBJ2-5; d_gene: -; CDR3aa: CASSRAGGQETQYF; CDR3nt: TGTGCCAGCAGTCGTGCGGGCGGACAAGAGACCCAGTACTTC
v_gene: TRBV30; abundance: -; j_gene: TRBJ1-3; d_gene: -; CDR3aa: CAWNAGNTIYF; CDR3nt: TGTGCCTGGAATGCGGGAAACACCATATATTTT
v_gene: TRBV15; abundance: -; j_gene: TRBJ1-2; d_gene: TRBD1; CDR3aa: CATSARTGQGYTF; CDR3nt: TGTGCCACCAGCGCCCGGACAGGGCAAGGCTACACCTTC